The 18 T cell receptor beta chains given below trace back to one sample, sequenced in a study of vaccination and CD4 T cells after COVID-19. These receptors have no known antigen. Cultured CD4+ T-cell DNA underwent Oncomine TCR Beta short-read sequencing. TCRdb reprocessed the PCR reads via MiXCR and lists one record per CDR3 protein. The repertoire holds 3,500 to 5,000 distinct CDR3 sequences, with more than 20% as singletons. This sample's treatment: roughly ten-day PBMC culture with coronavirus spike peptide pools or control peptides (ViraFEST assay). The starting material was CD4+ T cells from blood, cultured in vitro, obtained after SARS-CoV-2 vaccination. These receptors were taken from a human donor who had recovered from COVID-19.

There are a few counts of this clonotype. The chain carries TRBV6-4 and TRBJ1-5; a weak D match, TRBD1 (6 bases). The germline V gene encodes CDR1 MRHNA and CDR2 SNTAGT. Deletions cut 6 bases from V and 7 bases from J, with 16 bases between. The CDR3 spans 14 residues. The CDR3 sequence is CASSPMGGRQPQHF. Here the CDR3 DNA reads TGTGCCAGCAGCCCCATGGGGGGCCGGCAGCCCCAGCATTTT.

The chain joins TRBV19 to TRBJ1-2; D is possibly TRBD1 (5 bases). Germline values: CDR1 LNHDA, CDR2 SQIVND (reference sequence). Trimming removed 7 bases at V and 6 bases at J, with 12 bases between. The CDR3 extends over 12 amino acids. This CDR3 reads CASMKGKDGYTF. The CDR3 DNA reads as TGTGCCAGTATGAAGGGGAAGGATGGCTACACCTTC. Filled out from reference TRBV19 and TRBJ1-2, the complete variable domain reads DGGITQSPKYLFRKEGQNVTLSCEQNLNHDAMYWYRQDPGQGLRLIYYSQIVNDFQKGDIAEGYSVSREKKESFPLTVTSAQKNPTAFYLCASMKGKDGYTFGSGTRLTVV.

This clonotype has more than one count but fewer than ten. This chain links TRBV4-2 with TRBJ2-3; no firm D call. Trimming pared 0 bases from V and 6 bases from J, leaving 16 bases between. The CDR3 has 16 amino acids. CDR1 is LGHNA, CDR2 YNFKEQ, per germline. CDR3: CASSQDTRQPMDTQYF. The CDR3 DNA sequence: TGTGCCAGCAGCCAAGATACCCGTCAACCTATGGATACGCAGTATTTT.

The chain joins TRBV28 to TRBJ1-1, with 9 bases aligning to TRBD1. The CDR3 length is 16 residues. Germline V gene sequence: CDR1 MDHEN, CDR2 SYDVKM. V dropped 4 bases and J dropped 7; count of bases not matched to a gene: 13. CDR3 nucleotides: TGTGCCAGCAGTTCCCCGACAGGGGGGCATCTCGGTGAAGCTTTCTTT. This encodes CASSSPTGGHLGEAFF.

This chain joins TRBV10-3 and TRBJ2-2; TRBD2 agrees at 7 bases. The length of the CDR3 is 15 residues. The trim removed 11 bases at V and 6 bases at J, leaving 15 bases unmatched. Germline CDR1 ENHRY, CDR2 SYGVKD. In DNA form, the CDR3 reads TGTGCCTCACAATCTGTCGGGGAGGGCCCCGGGGAGCTGTTTTTT. Translating it yields CASQSVGEGPGELFF.

This clonotype turned up a few times. The V gene is TRBV7-9, the J gene TRBJ2-3, with 10 bases fitting TRBD1. This CDR3 comprises 17 residues. From germline, CDR1 is SEHNR and CDR2 FQNEAQ (reference sequence). V was clipped by 2 bases and J by 5 bases; unmatched bases: 10. This chain's CDR3 is CASSLTPGQGKGDTQYF. The CDR3 nucleotides read TGTGCCAGCAGCTTAACCCCGGGACAGGGGAAGGGAGATACGCAGTATTTT.

The chain links TRBV5-4 to TRBJ2-7, with 10 bases that match TRBD1. CDR3 length: 16 residues. Germline loops: CDR1 SGHNT, CDR2 YYREEE (reference sequence). V was clipped by 5 bases and J by 2 bases; unmatched bases: 10. This CDR3 is CASSRTGQGEAYEQYF. The CDR3 DNA is TGTGCCAGCAGTCGTACCGGACAGGGGGAGGCCTACGAGCAGTACTTC.

The rearrangement links TRBV5-1 to TRBJ2-5; D may be TRBD1 or TRBD2 (5 bases each). Germline-derived CDR1 and CDR2 are SGHRS and YFSETQ. Trimming left V 0 bases short and J 1 base short, with 13 bases between. This CDR3 spans 16 amino acids. The CDR3 region is CASSLALGVSQETQYF. The CDR3 nucleotides read TGCGCCAGCAGCTTGGCCTTGGGGGTATCCCAAGAGACCCAGTACTTC. Variable domain in full (rest from reference TRBV5-1 and TRBJ2-5): KAGVTQTPRYLIKTRGQQVTLSCSPISGHRSVSWYQQTPGQGLQFLFEYFSETQRNKGNFPGRFSGRQFSNSRSEMNVSTLELGDSALYLCASSLALGVSQETQYFGPGTRLLVL.

On this clonotype: This sequence may be a read error, since a much larger clone differs from it by one base. The CDR3 does not end in the conserved phenylalanine or tryptophan, so this is likely a read error. The gene calls are TRBV7-2 and TRBJ2-7; D may be TRBD2 (5 bases). The CDR3 spans 14 residues. The germline V and J ends were trimmed by 5 bases and 0 bases, with 11 bases remaining between them. Germline loops: CDR1 SGHTA, CDR2 FQGNSA. The CDR3 loop is CASSVTGSSYEQYL. For the CDR3, the DNA is TGTGCCAGCAGCGTGACTGGGAGCTCCTACGAGCAGTACCTC.

The V gene is TRBV29-1, the J gene TRBJ1-2, with D perhaps TRBD1 (6 bases). Germline V gene sequence: CDR1 SQVTM, CDR2 ANQGSEA. Trimming took 3 bases from V and 4 from J, leaving 18 bases between them. The CDR3 contains 15 residues. The CDR3 nucleotides are TGCAGCGTTGACAAAACAGGGTCCCTCGGCTATGGCTACACCTTC. Encoded protein: CSVDKTGSLGYGYTF.

This clonotype was seen a few times. V gene TRBV7-6 combines with J gene TRBJ2-2, with TRBD2 matching over 7 bases. In germline, CDR1 is SGHVS, CDR2 FNYEAQ. V trimming: 2 bases; J trimming: 5 bases; junction bases outside the gene matches: 2. The CDR3 has 14 residues. The CDR3 loop is CASSLREGTGELFF. CDR3 in DNA: TGTGCCAGCAGCTTAAGGGAGGGAACCGGGGAGCTGTTTTTT. Filled out from reference TRBV7-6 and TRBJ2-2, the complete variable domain reads GAGVSQSPRYKVTKRGQDVALRCDPISGHVSLYWYRQALGQGPEFLTYFNYEAQQDKSGLPNDRFSAERPEGSISTLTIQRTEQRDSAMYRCASSLREGTGELFFGEGSRLTVL.

This clonotype is deemed medium-sized. The chain joins TRBV7-2 to TRBJ1-2; 9 bases align to TRBD1. Germline CDR1 and CDR2: SGHTA and FQGNSA. The CDR3 spans 15 residues. Trimming at V came to 4 bases and at J to 8 bases, leaving 11 bases not matched to a gene. The CDR3 sequence is CASSSGITGGGGYTF. CDR3 nucleotides: TGTGCCAGCAGCTCGGGGATAACAGGGGGCGGGGGCTACACCTTC.

In DNA, the CDR3 is TGTGCCACCAGTGATCCGGACGGAAATAGCAATCAGCCCCAGCATTTT. This translates into CATSDPDGNSNQPQHF. This chain links TRBV24-1 with TRBJ1-5, with no clear D. This CDR3 has 16 amino acids. V shed 3 bases and J shed 0 bases, with 11 bases lying between them. CDR1 is KGHDR and CDR2 is SFDVKD in the germline V gene.

The V and J genes are TRBV27 and TRBJ2-1; 7 nucleotides match TRBD1. The J segment lost 0 bases and the V segment lost 11 bases, leaving 19 bases of the junction unmatched. CDR1 and CDR2 from the germline V gene are MNHEY and SMNVEV (reference sequence). This CDR3 is built from 18 residues. DNA of the CDR3: TGTGCCGCCAGCAGTTTAGTAGGGGGCTTGAGCTCCTACAATGAGCAGTTCTTC. Translated: CAASSLVGGLSSYNEQFF.

This clonotype is medium-sized in the sample. J is TRBJ2-3 and V is TRBV20-1; tentatively, D is TRBD2 (6 bases). Trimming shortened V by 0 bases and J by 1 base, and 14 bases separated the two germline ends. Germline CDR1 DFQATT, CDR2 SNEGSKA (reference sequence). The CDR3 is made up of 16 amino acids. The CDR3 is CSARDHPIAGTDTQYF. The CDR3 coding sequence is TGCAGTGCTAGAGATCACCCAATAGCGGGCACAGATACGCAGTATTTT.

In this sample, this clonotype is medium-sized. CDR3 amino acids: CSARVGNSPLHF. CDR3 sequence (DNA): TGCAGTGCTAGAGTAGGGAATTCACCCCTCCACTTT. This chain links TRBV20-1 with TRBJ1-6; D call uncertain. Per germline, CDR1 DFQATT and CDR2 SNEGSKA (reference sequence). Deletions cut 1 base from V and 7 bases from J, with 5 bases between. The length of the CDR3 is 12 residues.

The V and J genes are TRBV2 and TRBJ1-2; a possible D gene is TRBD1 (6 bases). The CDR3 consists of 12 residues. Germline-derived CDR1 and CDR2 are SNHLY and FYNNEI. V was trimmed by 5 bases and J by 8 bases, leaving 12 bases between them. Written as DNA, the CDR3 is TGTGCCAGCAGTAGGGGGGCGCGAGGCTACACCTTC. It specifies CASSRGARGYTF.

In its sample, this clonotype is medium-sized. The rearrangement links TRBV24-1 to TRBJ1-5; D is unresolved. The CDR3 is made up of 12 amino acids. The ends were cut back, 4 bases at V and 7 bases at J, with 7 bases in the middle. Germline CDR1 reads KGHDR; CDR2 reads SFDVKD. The CDR3 DNA reads TGTGCCACCAGTGAGACGAACCAGCCCCAGCATTTT. It yields the protein CATSETNQPQHF.